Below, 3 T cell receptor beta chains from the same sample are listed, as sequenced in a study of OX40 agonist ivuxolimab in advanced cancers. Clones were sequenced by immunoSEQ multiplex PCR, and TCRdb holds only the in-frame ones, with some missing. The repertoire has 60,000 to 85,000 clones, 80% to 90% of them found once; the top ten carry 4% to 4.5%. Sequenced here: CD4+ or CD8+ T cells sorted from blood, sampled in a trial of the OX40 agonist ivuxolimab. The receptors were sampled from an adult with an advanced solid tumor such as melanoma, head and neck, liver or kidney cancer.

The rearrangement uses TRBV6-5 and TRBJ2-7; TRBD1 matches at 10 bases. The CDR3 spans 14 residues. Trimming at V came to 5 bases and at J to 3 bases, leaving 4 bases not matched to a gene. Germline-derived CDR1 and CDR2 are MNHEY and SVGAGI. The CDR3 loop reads CASSTGDRGYEQYF. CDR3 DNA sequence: TGTGCCAGCAGTACCGGGGACAGGGGCTACGAGCAGTACTTC.

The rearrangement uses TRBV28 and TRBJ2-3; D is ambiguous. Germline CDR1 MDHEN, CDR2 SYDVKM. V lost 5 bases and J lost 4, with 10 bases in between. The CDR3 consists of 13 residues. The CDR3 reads CASSTLIADTQYF. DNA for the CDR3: TGTGCCAGCAGTACCCTCATTGCAGATACGCAGTATTTT.

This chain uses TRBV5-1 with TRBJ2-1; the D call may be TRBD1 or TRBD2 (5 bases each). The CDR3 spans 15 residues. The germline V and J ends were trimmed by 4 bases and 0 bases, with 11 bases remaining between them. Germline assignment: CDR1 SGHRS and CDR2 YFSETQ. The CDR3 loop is CASSRDQSSYNEQFF. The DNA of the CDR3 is TGCGCCAGCAGCCGGGACCAAAGCTCCTACAATGAGCAGTTCTTC.